Listed below are T cell receptor beta chains from one sample, sequenced in a study of blood T cells in healthy people across ages. One entry per CDR3 protein, called by TCRdb with MiXCR from the 5' RACE reads. The table records about 730,000 distinct CDR3 sequences, about 40% of them present only once. The sequenced sample was blood. These receptor sequences come from a woman aged 55-75 years in good health. Each CDR3 is given with its conserved first and last residue. D genes are given only for firm matches. Part of the rows lack a size; the others show once, few, many or a class for expanded clones.

D gene	CDR3 length	V gene	clone size	J gene	CDR3 protein
TRBD2	15	TRBV7-2	once	TRBJ2-7	CTSSLGWSSGPVLYF
-	13	TRBV30	-	TRBJ1-1	CAWSQQVNTEAFF
TRBD2	15	TRBV29-1	many	TRBJ2-5	CSAGLAGDQSETQYF
-	14	TRBV5-1	many	TRBJ2-3	CASSRSSGTDTQYF
TRBD2	17	TRBV6-5	-	TRBJ2-3	CASSYVTSGRFSDTQYF
-	14	TRBV20-1	-	TRBJ2-1	CSASYGLIETEQFF
TRBD1	15	TRBV6-5	many	TRBJ2-1	CASSLTGGPYNEQFF
-	14	TRBV6-5	-	TRBJ1-2	CVSSYGLGVDGYTF
TRBD1	14	TRBV12-3/TRBV12-4	few	TRBJ1-2	CASMTTGGDYGYTF
-	17	TRBV5-1	-	TRBJ2-6	CASSWDPLASGANVLTF
-	15	TRBV9	few	TRBJ1-5	CASSADAYPNQPQHF
-	11	TRBV10-3	-	TRBJ2-7	CAISTSGEQYF
TRBD2	16	TRBV6-2/TRBV6-3	-	TRBJ2-7	CASSYSMRTSVYEQYF
-	13	TRBV28	-	TRBJ2-1	CASTYSDYNEQFF
-	15	TRBV11-2	few	TRBJ2-1	CASRLGSASYNEQFF
TRBD2	17	TRBV20-1	few	TRBJ2-5	CSARDPSGLAGEETQYF
-	15	TRBV14	-	TRBJ2-2	CASSQAGGSTGELFF
TRBD1	15	TRBV6-6	many	TRBJ2-7	CASSSWGQGVDEQYF
-	13	TRBV18	-	TRBJ2-1	CVSFRTSYNEQFF
-	13	TRBV12-3/TRBV12-4	few	TRBJ1-1	CASSPGQGPEAFF
TRBD2	14	TRBV5-6	-	TRBJ2-5	CASSSGLAGGTQYF
TRBD1	15	TRBV5-1	-	TRBJ1-4	CASSDPRDSNGKLFF
-	10	TRBV7-9	-	-	CAGGEETQYF
-	13	TRBV10-3	-	TRBJ2-3	CAISGASTDTQYF
-	14	TRBV6-1	few	TRBJ1-1	CASSELQRNTEAFF
-	13	TRBV19	few	TRBJ1-2	CASSISGIEGYTF